A single sample gave rise to the 28 T cell receptor beta chains below, sequenced in a study of patients and donors after allogeneic stem cell transplantation. One entry per CDR3 protein results from TCRdb running MiXCR on the RT-PCR reads. The table has about 400,000 distinct CDR3 sequences, roughly 17% seen once. The sample was blood, either unsorted or a sorted T cell fraction (not recorded which). These receptor sequences come from a human donor who was either an allogeneic HSCT recipient or a stem cell or donor lymphocyte infusion donor (not recorded which). It is not recorded whose cells these are; they may come from a transplant donor.

This clonotype was seen a handful of times. The chain combines TRBV5-1 with TRBJ2-5; TRBD2 might be the D (6 bases). With 6 bases removed from V and 3 bases from J, the gap between germline ends came to 15 bases. The V gene's germline CDR1 is SGHRS and CDR2 YFSETQ. This CDR3 spans 14 amino acids. The CDR3 protein is CASTPGAGEETQYF. The CDR3 nucleotides are TGCGCCAGCACCCCGGGAGCTGGGGAAGAGACCCAGTACTTC.

This clonotype was picked up a small number of times. This rearrangement joins TRBV29-1 to TRBJ2-7; D remains unclear. Germline loops: CDR1 SQVTM, CDR2 ANQGSEA. The length of the CDR3 is 11 residues. The germline V and J ends were trimmed by 7 bases and 2 bases, with 9 bases remaining between them. The CDR3 coding sequence is TGCAGCGCTGGGCAGACCTACGAGCAGTACTTC. Protein product: CSAGQTYEQYF.

The chain couples TRBV28 to TRBJ2-7; D is possibly TRBD2 (7 bases). Germline assignment: CDR1 MDHEN and CDR2 SYDVKM. Trimming shortened V by 6 bases and J by 8 bases, and 14 bases separated the two germline ends. The CDR3 totals 12 residues. CDR3 DNA: TGTGCCAGCAGCACGGGGGGCGAGAAGCAGTACTTC. It encodes CASSTGGEKQYF. The complete variable domain, with remaining parts taken from reference TRBV28 and TRBJ2-7, reads DVKVTQSSRYLVKRTGEKVFLECVQDMDHENMFWYRQDPGLGLRLIYFSYDVKMKEKGDIPEGYSVSREKKERFSLILESASTNQTSMYLCASSTGGEKQYFGPGTRLTVT.

CDR3 residues: CATSRALRDRSTDTQYF. DNA of the CDR3: TGTGCCACCAGCAGAGCCCTGCGGGACAGGAGCACAGATACGCAGTATTTT. The chain joins TRBV15 to TRBJ2-3, with 8 bases fitting TRBD1. Germline assignment: CDR1 LNHNV and CDR2 YYDKDF (reference sequence). The J segment lost 0 bases and the V segment lost 1 base, leaving 6 bases of the junction unmatched. CDR3 length: 17 amino acids.

CDR3 coding DNA: TGTGCCAGCAGCGGGACTAGCGGGAGCTCCTACAATGAGCAGTTCTTC. As protein: CASSGTSGSSYNEQFF. The chain is built from TRBV6-1 and TRBJ2-1; the match to TRBD2 covers 14 bases. This CDR3 region has 16 residues. Germline CDR1 and CDR2: MNHNS and SASEGT. The junction had 1 base not matched to a gene; V was cut back by 6 bases and J by 0 bases.

This clonotype was seen more than once but under ten times. This sequence joins TRBV10-3 and TRBJ2-3; D remains unclear. Trimming pared 0 bases from V and 2 bases from J, leaving 12 bases between. This CDR3 contains 16 residues. CDR1 is ENHRY, CDR2 SYGVKD, per germline. CDR3 sequence (DNA): TGTGCCATCAGTGAGTCGATCGGCTACACCACAGATACGCAGTATTTT. It codes for CAISESIGYTTDTQYF.

This clonotype was seen a handful of times. The chain links TRBV9 to TRBJ2-7; D uncertain. This CDR3 is built from 16 residues. V lost 0 bases, J lost 4 bases, and 17 bases lay in between. Germline loops: CDR1 SGDLS, CDR2 YYNGEE. The CDR3 loop reads CASSVALRADLYEQYF. CDR3 DNA: TGTGCCAGCAGCGTAGCCCTTAGGGCGGATCTTTACGAGCAGTACTTC. The full variable domain, its missing parts supplied by reference TRBV9 and TRBJ2-7, is DSGVTQTPKHLITATGQRVTLRCSPRSGDLSVYWYQQSLDQGLQFLIQYYNGEERAKGNILERFSAQQFPDLHSELNLSSLELGDSALYFCASSVALRADLYEQYFGPGTRLTVT.

This clonotype came up a few times. V is TRBV25-1 and J is TRBJ2-5; 7 bases agree with TRBD2. The CDR3 runs 13 residues. CDR1 is MGHDK and CDR2 is SYGVNS in the germline V gene. Germline trimming cut 3 bases from V and 4 bases from J; bases unmatched to any gene: 2. DNA of the CDR3: TGTGCCAGCAGTGAGGGGGAGGGAGAGACCCAGTACTTC. Protein: CASSEGEGETQYF.

The V gene is TRBV29-1, the J gene TRBJ2-7; D may be TRBD1 or TRBD2 (5 bases each). This CDR3 has 13 amino acids. V was pared by 5 bases and J by 3 bases, with 14 bases between. Per the germline V gene, CDR1 is SQVTM and CDR2 is ANQGSEA. The CDR3 DNA is TGCAGCGTTTGGATAGGGACGCACTACGAGCAGTACTTC. Its protein is CSVWIGTHYEQYF.

The chain couples TRBV10-3 to TRBJ1-1; D gene uncertain. The CDR3 has 14 amino acids. Trimming stripped 4 bases from V and 4 bases from J, with 13 bases between. Germline V gene data show CDR1 as ENHRY and CDR2 as SYGVKD. The DNA of the CDR3 is TGTGCCATCAGTGCCACCCCGCGAGCCACTGAAGCTTTCTTT. Encoded protein: CAISATPRATEAFF.

This clonotype was recorded a few times. The V gene is TRBV4-3, the J gene TRBJ1-6; tentatively, D is TRBD1 (5 bases). The ends were cut back, 2 bases at V and 4 bases at J, with 12 bases in the middle. Germline V gene sequence: CDR1 LGHNA, CDR2 YSLEER. The CDR3 is 16 residues long. Here the CDR3 reads CASSQRVGAYNSPLHF. The CDR3 region has the DNA TGCGCCAGCAGCCAACGCGTCGGGGCGTATAATTCACCCCTCCACTTT.

The sample holds many counts of this clonotype. This chain joins TRBV7-2 and TRBJ2-7, with D unclear. Trimming shortened V by 0 bases and J by 5 bases, and 5 bases separated the two germline ends. There are 12 residues in the CDR3. The V gene's germline CDR1 is SGHTA and CDR2 FQGNSA. In DNA form, the CDR3 reads TGTGCCAGCAGCTTAGCAACCCACGAGCAGTACTTC. Its protein is CASSLATHEQYF.

This chain uses TRBV12-3 or TRBV12-4 with TRBJ2-6; 8 positions agree with TRBD1. This CDR3 spans 16 amino acids. After removal of 6 bases from V and 0 bases from J, the junction contained 4 bases not matched to a gene. The CDR3 nucleotides are TGTGCCAGCAGCTGGACAGGGAGCTCTGGGGCCAACGTCCTGACTTTC. This encodes CASSWTGSSGANVLTF.

The chain has TRBV10-3 and TRBJ1-6; 7 bases map to TRBD1. Germline CDR1 and CDR2: ENHRY and SYGVKD. The junction had 7 bases not matched to a gene; V was cut back by 0 bases and J by 11 bases. The CDR3 is made up of 15 amino acids. The CDR3 sequence: CAISESGQRSTPLHF. CDR3 nucleotides: TGTGCCATCAGTGAGTCGGGACAGAGATCGACACCCCTCCACTTT.

The J gene is TRBJ1-4, the V gene TRBV4-1; D perhaps matches TRBD1 (6 bases). Germline values: CDR1 MGHRA, CDR2 YSYEKL. V shed 4 bases and J shed 6 bases, with 12 bases lying between them. The CDR3 is 14 residues long. The CDR3 sequence is CASSLGTKYEKLFF. DNA of the CDR3: TGCGCCAGCAGCCTCGGGACAAAATATGAAAAACTGTTTTTT.

The CDR3 bases are TGTGCCAGCAGTGAAGCGACAGGGGGCCGGACTGAAGCTTTCTTT. Protein sequence: CASSEATGGRTEAFF. This chain joins TRBV25-1 and TRBJ1-1, with 10 bases aligning to TRBD1. Trimming took 2 bases from V and 5 from J; bases not matched to a gene: 5. CDR3 length equals 15 residues. The germline gives CDR1 MGHDK, CDR2 SYGVNS.

This clonotype occurred many times. V and J are TRBV18 and TRBJ2-1; tentatively, D is TRBD1 or TRBD2 (5 bases each). There are 14 residues in the CDR3. Per germline, CDR1 KGHSH and CDR2 LQKENI. The V end was cut by 1 base, the J end by 3 bases, with 7 bases between. The DNA of the CDR3 is TGTGCCAGCTCACCACGGGACGTCTACAATGAGCAGTTCTTC. This encodes CASSPRDVYNEQFF. Looking up the rest from reference TRBV18 and TRBJ2-1 gives the full variable domain: NAGVMQNPRHLVRRRGQEARLRCSPMKGHSHVYWYRQLPEEGLKFMVYLQKENIIDESGMPKERFSAEFPKEGPSILRIQQVVRGDSAAYFCASSPRDVYNEQFFGPGTRLTVL.

The sample holds a few counts of this clonotype. J is TRBJ2-5 and V is TRBV20-1; D is possibly TRBD1 or TRBD2 (5 bases each). Trimming stripped 7 bases from V and 9 bases from J, with 21 bases between. The CDR3 extends over 13 amino acids. The germline V gene encodes CDR1 DFQATT and CDR2 SNEGSKA (reference sequence). The DNA of the CDR3 is TGCAGTGGGCAGGACCCACAGGCCGGGGCCCAGTACTTC. Amino acid sequence: CSGQDPQAGAQYF.

The sample holds a few counts of this clonotype. This chain links TRBV29-1 with TRBJ2-1, with TRBD2 identical over 7 bases. Losses at the gene ends were 4 bases for V and 2 bases for J; bases not matched to a gene: 11. The germline CDR1 and CDR2 sequences are SQVTM and ANQGSEA. The CDR3 length is 16 residues. The CDR3: CSVAPLRGGPYNEQFF. In nucleotides, the CDR3 is TGCAGCGTTGCCCCTTTGCGGGGAGGGCCCTACAATGAGCAGTTCTTC.

This clonotype was detected ten times or more. The gene calls are TRBV20-1 and TRBJ2-3, with 11 positions matching TRBD2. This CDR3 region has 13 residues. Per the germline V gene, CDR1 is DFQATT and CDR2 is SNEGSKA (reference sequence). V lost 6 bases, J lost 4 bases, and 3 bases stayed unmatched. CDR3 in DNA: TGCAGTGCCGTAGCGGGGGGGCCAGATACGCAGTATTTT. This codes for CSAVAGGPDTQYF.

This clonotype occurred a few times. This rearrangement joins TRBV29-1 to TRBJ1-2; TRBD1 is a possible D gene (5 bases). The length of the CDR3 is 13 residues. Germline V gene lookup returns CDR1 SQVTM and CDR2 ANQGSEA. Trimming shortened V by 3 bases and J by 6 bases, and 14 bases separated the two germline ends. CDR3 in DNA: TGCAGCGTTGAGGGGACGCTAAGGGATGGCTACACCTTC. It is translated as CSVEGTLRDGYTF.

This clonotype was counted ten times or more. The chain is built from TRBV29-1 and TRBJ1-4; weak D call: TRBD1 (5 bases). The germline CDR1 and CDR2 sequences are SQVTM and ANQGSEA. The CDR3 spans 13 residues. V was trimmed by 5 bases and J by 4 bases, leaving 11 bases between them. CDR3 sequence: CSVTTANNEKLFF. The CDR3 coding sequence is TGCAGCGTTACGACAGCTAATAATGAAAAACTGTTTTTT.

The chain employs TRBV13 and TRBJ2-7; weak D call: TRBD2 (5 bases). V was cut by 0 bases and J by 9 bases, with 21 bases left in between. The germline gives CDR1 PRHDT, CDR2 FYEKMQ (reference sequence). The CDR3 spans 16 residues. Here the CDR3 DNA reads TGTGCCAGCAGCTTAGGCCTAGTAGCTGACTACGACGGGCAGTACTTC. Its translation: CASSLGLVADYDGQYF.

A word on this clonotype: Likely a read error: the CDR3 ends without its conserved phenylalanine or tryptophan. V usage is TRBV3-1 and J usage is TRBJ1-4; tentatively, D is TRBD1 (5 bases). This CDR3 is 14 amino acids long. Per the germline V gene, CDR1 is LGHDT and CDR2 is YNNKEL (reference sequence). V was cut by 4 bases and J by 7 bases, with 13 bases left in between. The CDR3 sequence is CASSPGPMGEKLFS. CDR3 coding DNA: TGTGCCAGCAGCCCGGGACCTATGGGTGAAAAACTGTTTTCT.

This clonotype was recorded a few times. The J gene is TRBJ1-1, the V gene TRBV7-2; TRBD1 matches at 7 bases. Unmatched junction bases numbered 2, after V lost 1 base and J lost 0 bases. Per the germline V gene, CDR1 is SGHTA and CDR2 is FQGNSA. The CDR3 is 15 amino acids. CDR3 DNA sequence: TGTGCCAGCAGCTTAGAGGGACAGATGAACACTGAAGCTTTCTTT. Its translation: CASSLEGQMNTEAFF.

The V call is TRBV10-3, the J call TRBJ1-5, with D perhaps matching TRBD1 (5 bases). The CDR3 loop spans 19 amino acids. Germline V CDR1 and CDR2: ENHRY, SYGVKD. V lost 4 bases, J lost 5 bases, and 27 bases lay in between. Here the CDR3 DNA reads TGTGCCATCAGTGTAAGGAAGGGTAGGGACGTGATAATCCATCAGCCCCAGCATTTT. Translating it yields CAISVRKGRDVIIHQPQHF.

The chain combines TRBV18 with TRBJ2-3; no clear D. Trimming left V 0 bases short and J 6 bases short, with 7 bases between. Germline V gene sequence: CDR1 KGHSH, CDR2 LQKENI. CDR3 size: 13 residues. DNA of the CDR3: TGTGCCAGCTCACCACCGGTCAGCGATACGCAGTATTTT. Its protein is CASSPPVSDTQYF. Full variable domain (missing parts from reference TRBV18 and TRBJ2-3): NAGVMQNPRHLVRRRGQEARLRCSPMKGHSHVYWYRQLPEEGLKFMVYLQKENIIDESGMPKERFSAEFPKEGPSILRIQQVVRGDSAAYFCASSPPVSDTQYFGPGTRLTVL.

The chain's CDR3 is CASSYAVFGAFF. Here the CDR3 DNA reads TGTGCCAGCAGTTACGCGGTTTTCGGAGCTTTCTTT. The V call is TRBV6-5, the J call TRBJ1-1; D ambiguous. Trimming cost V 2 bases and J 10 bases, with 11 bases left between them. The CDR3 has 12 residues. CDR1 is MNHEY and CDR2 is SVGAGI in the germline V gene.